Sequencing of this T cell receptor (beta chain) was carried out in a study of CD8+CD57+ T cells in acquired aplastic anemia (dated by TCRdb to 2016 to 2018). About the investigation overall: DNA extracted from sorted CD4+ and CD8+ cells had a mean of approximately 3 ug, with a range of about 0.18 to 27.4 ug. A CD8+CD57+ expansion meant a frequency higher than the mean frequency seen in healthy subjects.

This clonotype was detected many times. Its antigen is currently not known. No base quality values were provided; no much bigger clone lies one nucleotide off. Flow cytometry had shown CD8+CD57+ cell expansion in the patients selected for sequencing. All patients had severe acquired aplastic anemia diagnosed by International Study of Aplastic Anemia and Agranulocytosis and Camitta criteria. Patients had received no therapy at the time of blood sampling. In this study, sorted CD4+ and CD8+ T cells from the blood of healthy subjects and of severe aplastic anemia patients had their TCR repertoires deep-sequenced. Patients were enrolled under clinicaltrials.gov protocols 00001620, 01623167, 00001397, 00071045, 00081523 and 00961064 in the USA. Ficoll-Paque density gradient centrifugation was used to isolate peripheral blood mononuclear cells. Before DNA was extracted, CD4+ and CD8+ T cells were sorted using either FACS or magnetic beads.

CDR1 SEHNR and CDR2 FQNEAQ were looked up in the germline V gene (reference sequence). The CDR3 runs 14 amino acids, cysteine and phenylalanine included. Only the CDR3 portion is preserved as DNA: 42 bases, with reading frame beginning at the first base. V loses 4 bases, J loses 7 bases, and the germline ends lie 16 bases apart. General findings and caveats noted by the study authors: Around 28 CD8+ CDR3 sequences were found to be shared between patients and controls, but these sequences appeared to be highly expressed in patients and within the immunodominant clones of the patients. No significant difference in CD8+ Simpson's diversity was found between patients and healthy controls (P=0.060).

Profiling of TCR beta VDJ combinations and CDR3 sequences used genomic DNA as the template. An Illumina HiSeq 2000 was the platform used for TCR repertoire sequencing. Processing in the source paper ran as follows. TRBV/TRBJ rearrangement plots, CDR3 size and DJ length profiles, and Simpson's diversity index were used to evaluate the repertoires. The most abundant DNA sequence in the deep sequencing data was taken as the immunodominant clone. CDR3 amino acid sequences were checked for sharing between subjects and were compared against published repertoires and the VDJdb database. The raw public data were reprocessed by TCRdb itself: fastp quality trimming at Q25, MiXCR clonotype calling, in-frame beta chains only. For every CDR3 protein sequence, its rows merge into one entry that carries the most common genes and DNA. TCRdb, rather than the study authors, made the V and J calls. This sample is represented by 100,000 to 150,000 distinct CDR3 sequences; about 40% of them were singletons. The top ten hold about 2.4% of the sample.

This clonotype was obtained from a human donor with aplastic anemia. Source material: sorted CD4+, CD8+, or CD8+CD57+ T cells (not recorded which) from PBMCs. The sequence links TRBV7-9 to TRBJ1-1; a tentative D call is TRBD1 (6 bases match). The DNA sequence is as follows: TGTGCCAGCAGCTCACCGGGACACTGGCTTGAAGCTTTCTTT. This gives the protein CASSSPGHWLEAFF.